This T cell receptor beta chain was identified during a study of technical replicates of blood from a few donors. Clones were read by immunoSEQ multiplex PCR, and TCRdb kept only the in-frame ones, dropping some. Of 14,000 or so clones in the sample, 83% were seen once. The length of the CDR3 is 16 residues. Germline loops: CDR1 SGHVS, CDR2 FNYEAQ. The V and J ends lost 4 bases and 8 bases, in that order; junction bases with no gene match: 10. This receptor was taken from a human donor in good health. The genes are TRBV7-6 and TRBJ2-1; 11 positions agree with TRBD2. Sequenced: PBMCs. The CDR3 loop is CASSSGLAGNYDEQFF. In nucleotides, the CDR3 is TGTGCCAGCAGCTCCGGACTAGCGGGCAATTATGATGAGCAGTTCTTC.